The rows below give T cell receptor beta chains drawn from one sample of a study of human T cells and chemical hapten exposure. TCRdb re-called the RACE reads through MiXCR, storing one row per CDR3 protein. Seen here are 27,000 or so distinct CDR3 sequences, approximately 5.8% observed once, and the top ten hold 5.6%. The sequences come from whole blood, collected in connection with sensitization to the hapten diphenylcyclopropenone (DPC). The source of these receptors is a man aged 30 to 45 with alopecia areata. Some clones in this sample may be carry-over from other donors' samples. Each CDR3 is given with its conserved first and last residue. The D gene is left open where the match is weak. A row's size may be missing; if present it is once, few, many or a size class.

TGCAGCGTTGAGGGTCAGCTAGGAGAGACCCAGTACTTC	CSVEGQLGETQYF	TRBV29-1	TRBJ2-5	many	.
TGTGCCAGCACCCCGGATAGCGGGGGGTGGGATACGCAGTATTTT	CASTPDSGGWDTQYF	TRBV7-9	TRBJ2-3	many	TRBD2
TGTGCCAGCAAGGGCCAGGGATTCTACAATGAGCAGTTCTTC	CASKGQGFYNEQFF	TRBV25-1	TRBJ2-1	many	.
TGTGCCAGCACCCGGGACGGGGTCTACGAGCAGTACTTC	CASTRDGVYEQYF	TRBV28	TRBJ2-7	.	.
TGTGCCAGCATTGGGGGGGGCGGTGGGGATACGCAGTATTTT	CASIGGGGGDTQYF	TRBV12-3/TRBV12-4	TRBJ2-3	many	.
TGTGCCAGCAGCTTTCGCGGGGTAACCGGGGAGCTGTTTTTT	CASSFRGVTGELFF	TRBV11-2	TRBJ2-2	many	.
TGCAGCGTCCAGACACTCCCTAATGAAAAACTGTTTTTT	CSVQTLPNEKLFF	TRBV29-1	TRBJ1-4	many	.
TGTGCCAGCAGCACCCGACAGGGAGACTATGGCTACACCTTC	CASSTRQGDYGYTF	TRBV7-2	TRBJ1-2	few	TRBD1
TGTGCCAGCAGCCACCTCGGACAGTCGAGCTCCTACGAGCAGTACTTC	CASSHLGQSSSYEQYF	TRBV3-2	TRBJ2-7	many	.
TGTGCCAGCAGTTTTAAGGGACAGAACTACGAGCAGTACTTC	CASSFKGQNYEQYF	TRBV27	TRBJ2-7	many	TRBD1
TGCAGTGCCATCCGGGACAGCAAAAACATTCAGTACTTC	CSAIRDSKNIQYF	TRBV20-1	TRBJ2-4	many	TRBD1
TGTGCCTGGCACGGGACGGCTGCAACTAATGAAAAACTGTTTTTT	CAWHGTAATNEKLFF	TRBV30	TRBJ1-4	many	.
TGTGCCAGCAGTTTATCGTCAGGAGTTAATGAGCAGTTCTTC	CASSLSSGVNEQFF	TRBV27	TRBJ2-1	many	.
TGTGCCAGCAGCCACCGGTCTGGCACAGATACGCAGTATTTT	CASSHRSGTDTQYF	TRBV3-1	TRBJ2-3	many	.
TGTGCCAGCAGCCCTGCCAGCGGGAGGGCCTTTAGCTCCTACGAGCAGTACTTC	CASSPASGRAFSSYEQYF	TRBV28	TRBJ2-7	many	TRBD2
TGTGCCAGCACCCTTGCTTCGAATAGGGTTAATCAGCCCCAGCATTTT	CASTLASNRVNQPQHF	TRBV12-3/TRBV12-4	TRBJ1-5	many	.
TGTGCCAGTAGATCCGGCGGTAGCACAGATACGCAGTATTTT	CASRSGGSTDTQYF	TRBV19	TRBJ2-3	many	.
TGTGCCAGCAGTTACTTTACTCTCGGGGGTTACGAGCAGTACTTC	CASSYFTLGGYEQYF	TRBV6-6	TRBJ2-7	few	.
TGTGCCAGCAGTAGGACAGGGACACCCTACGAGCAGTACTTC	CASSRTGTPYEQYF	TRBV12-3/TRBV12-4	TRBJ2-7	many	TRBD1
TGCAGTGCTAGTGCCCAGGGGGCGAACACCGGGGAGCTGTTTTTT	CSASAQGANTGELFF	TRBV20-1	TRBJ2-2	many	TRBD1
TGTGCCAGCAGCTTAAACGGGTTGAATCAGCCCCAGCATTTT	CASSLNGLNQPQHF	TRBV7-8	TRBJ1-5	many	.
TGCAGCGTTGGAGGCAGCGATGCCTACGAGCAGTACTTC	CSVGGSDAYEQYF	TRBV29-1	TRBJ2-7	.	.
TGCAGTGCTGGGACAGGGGGCCGGGACGAGCAGTACTTC	CSAGTGGRDEQYF	TRBV20-1	TRBJ2-7	many	TRBD1
TGTGCCAGCAGCCCGGGGGGTGTAAGTTCACCCCTCCACTTT	CASSPGGVSSPLHF	TRBV7-2	TRBJ1-6	many	.
TGTGCCAGCAGTTACGTTTCCTACGAGCAGTACTTC	CASSYVSYEQYF	TRBV6-2/TRBV6-3	TRBJ2-7	few	.
TGTGCCAGCAGACTAGGCCCTGGGGGCGCTTTCTTT	CASRLGPGGAFF	TRBV12-3/TRBV12-4	TRBJ1-1	many	.
TGTGCCACCCGGTCAGCTAGCGGGGACTACAATGAGCAGTTCTTC	CATRSASGDYNEQFF	TRBV24-1	TRBJ2-1	many	TRBD2
TGTGCCACCAGCAGAGACCTCTCCTCTGGAAACACCATATATTTT	CATSRDLSSGNTIYF	TRBV15	TRBJ1-3	many	.
TGTGCCAGCAGCCAAGTGGGAGGGGGGCATGGCTACACCTTC	CASSQVGGGHGYTF	TRBV3-1	TRBJ1-2	many	.
TGTGCCAGCAGCTTGGCGGATCGACAAGCCGGGGAGCTGTTTTTT	CASSLADRQAGELFF	TRBV5-5	TRBJ2-2	.	.
TGTGCCAGCACAGGGGGACCATTCAACACCGGGGAGCTGTTTTTT	CASTGGPFNTGELFF	TRBV2	TRBJ2-2	many	TRBD1
TGTGCCAGCAGTTTATTGGGGGGGTCAGGGGCTGAAGCTTTCTTT	CASSLLGGSGAEAFF	TRBV27	TRBJ1-1	many	.
TGTGCCAGCAGTTACTCTTTGGGAACAGATTCTAGGTCTGGGGCCAACGTCCTGACTTTC	CASSYSLGTDSRSGANVLTF	TRBV6-5	TRBJ2-6	many	.
TGTGCCAGCAGCTTATCACTACCGGACCGAGGGCCCAATGAGCAGTTCTTC	CASSLSLPDRGPNEQFF	TRBV13	TRBJ2-1	many	.
TGTGCCAGCAGTTCCTCGGACAGGGCCCCTTTCTTT	CASSSSDRAPFF	TRBV6-5	TRBJ1-1	many	TRBD1